This T cell receptor beta chain is from a study of cytomegalovirus exposure and HLA in healthy donors. General study results and limits: Most of the TCR beta V segments (in an earlier analysis) were productive either about 87% or about 30% of the time. A later analysis found that most CMV-associated TCR beta chains appeared HLA-restricted. Presence/absence analyses rested on an assumption that sequencing depth was roughly uniform across donors. Some V segments (TRBV6-2 and TRBV6-3 among them) were excluded as indistinguishable.

With 60 Vbeta and 13 Jbeta primers, the PCR was carried out. The method was immunoSEQ multiplex PCR; TCRdb's version includes in-frame clones alone and lacks a portion of them. The sample yields over 90,000 clones, roughly 73% seen once. CDR1 MDHEN and CDR2 SYDVKM come from the germline V gene. The CDR3 is 15 amino acids. The J segment lost 4 bases and the V segment lost 3 bases, leaving 8 bases of the junction unmatched. A note on this clone: What it binds is not known.

The chain recombines TRBV28 with TRBJ2-7; 8 positions agree with TRBD1. The receptor's source is a man aged 40-49 years in good health and CMV-seronegative. Sequencing used PBMCs. This chain's CDR3 is CASSLLAGGLYEQYF. CDR3 in DNA: TGTGCCAGCAGTTTGTTGGCAGGGGGCTTATACGAGCAGTACTTC.